The rows below give T cell receptor beta chains drawn from one sample of a study of CD8 T cells in ankylosing spondylitis. TCRdb used MiXCR to reprocess the 5' RACE reads, holding one entry per CDR3 protein. The sample records about 750,000 distinct CDR3 sequences, around 19% being singletons. Sequences were obtained from blood, either unsorted or a sorted T cell fraction (not recorded which). These receptors all come from a male donor with ankylosing spondylitis. Each CDR3 is given with its conserved first and last residue. The order of the fields is D gene, V gene, J gene, clone size, CDR3 protein, CDR3 DNA. D genes are given only for firm matches. Some rows have no size entry. The others give once, few or many, or a class for an expanded clone.

D: TRBD1
V: TRBV5-1
J: TRBJ1-1
size: .
CDR3: CASKPGTANTEAFF
DNA: TGCGCCAGCAAACCCGGGACAGCGAACACTGAAGCTTTCTTT

D: .
V: TRBV12-5
J: TRBJ1-2
size: .
CDR3: CASGLEDHYGYTF
DNA: TGTGCTAGTGGCTTAGAGGACCACTATGGCTACACCTTC

D: .
V: TRBV20-1
J: TRBJ2-1
size: few
CDR3: CSAFPSGDEQFF
DNA: TGCAGTGCTTTCCCTAGTGGCGATGAGCAGTTCTTC

D: .
V: TRBV24-1
J: TRBJ2-3
size: .
CDR3: CATSDLLGDGTDTQYF
DNA: TGTGCCACCAGTGATTTGTTGGGGGACGGCACAGATACGCAGTATTTT

D: .
V: TRBV5-1
J: TRBJ2-7
size: .
CDR3: CASSLDRHEQYF
DNA: TGCGCCAGCAGCTTGGATCGCCACGAGCAGTACTTC

D: .
V: TRBV19
J: TRBJ1-1
size: .
CDR3: CASSRTMNTEAFF
DNA: TGTGCCAGTAGTCGGACCATGAACACTGAAGCTTTCTTT

D: .
V: TRBV7-8
J: TRBJ2-1
size: .
CDR3: CASSPGLRNNEQFF
DNA: TGTGCCAGCAGCCCAGGCTTACGGAACAATGAGCAGTTCTTC

D: .
V: TRBV10-3
J: TRBJ1-5
size: few
CDR3: CAISDPNAQGANQPQHF
DNA: TGTGCCATCAGCGACCCCAACGCACAGGGAGCAAATCAGCCCCAGCATTTT

D: .
V: TRBV5-1
J: TRBJ1-6
size: few
CDR3: CASSFEGGNSPLHF
DNA: TGCGCCAGCAGCTTCGAAGGGGGAAATTCACCCCTCCACTTT

D: .
V: TRBV7-2
J: TRBJ1-1
size: .
CDR3: CASSTLRKGGNTEAFF
DNA: TGTGCCAGCAGTACTCTTAGAAAAGGAGGGAACACTGAAGCTTTCTTT

D: TRBD1
V: TRBV20-1
J: TRBJ2-7
size: .
CDR3: CSARDPGQEIYEQYF
DNA: TGCAGTGCTAGAGATCCGGGACAGGAAATCTACGAGCAGTACTTC

D: .
V: TRBV9
J: TRBJ2-3
size: .
CDR3: CASSLRPIDTQYF
DNA: TGTGCCAGCAGCTTACGTCCGATAGATACGCAGTATTTT

D: .
V: TRBV27
J: TRBJ2-3
size: few
CDR3: CASMTDSSTDTQYF
DNA: TGTGCCAGCATGACGGACTCTAGCACAGATACGCAGTATTTT

D: .
V: TRBV10-3
J: TRBJ1-1
size: few
CDR3: CAISVEGTEAFF
DNA: TGTGCCATCAGTGTTGAAGGGACTGAAGCTTTCTTT

D: TRBD1
V: TRBV28
J: TRBJ1-5
size: .
CDR3: CASSPGQGLGNQPQHF
DNA: TGTGCCAGCAGTCCTGGACAGGGGTTGGGCAATCAGCCCCAGCATTTT

D: TRBD1
V: TRBV5-1
J: TRBJ1-1
size: many
CDR3: CASSASTGSETEAFF
DNA: TGCGCCAGCAGCGCCTCGACAGGGTCCGAGACTGAAGCTTTCTTT

D: .
V: TRBV9
J: TRBJ1-6
size: .
CDR3: CASSPLRGYNSPLHF
DNA: TGTGCCAGCAGCCCCCTTCGGGGATATAATTCACCCCTCCACTTT

D: .
V: TRBV29-1
J: TRBJ1-3
size: few
CDR3: CSGTGSSGNTIYF
DNA: TGCAGCGGTACAGGGTCCTCTGGAAACACCATATATTTT